This record concerns one TCR beta chain sequence. As yet, its antigen is unknown. Each CDR3 protein gets one entry after TCRdb re-called the 5' RACE reads with MiXCR. The sample carries 750,000 to 850,000 distinct CDR3 sequences, 12% recorded once. This specimen belongs to a study of CD8 T cells in ankylosing spondylitis. Study findings and constraints: Characteristic, it appeared, of ankylosing spondylitis blood was a TCR beta motif of roughly eight highly homologous variants.

The CDR3 contains 13 residues. V lost 2 bases to trimming and J lost 5 bases, with 9 bases between them. Germline values: CDR1 SQVTM, CDR2 ANQGSEA. This clonotype was sampled from a male donor with ankylosing spondylitis. Sequencing was carried out using blood, either unsorted or a sorted T cell fraction (not recorded which). The chain carries TRBV29-1 and TRBJ2-2; D unresolved. CDR3 nucleotide sequence: TGCAGCGTTGAAAAGGGCCGGACCGGGGAGCTGTTTTTT. This encodes CSVEKGRTGELFF.